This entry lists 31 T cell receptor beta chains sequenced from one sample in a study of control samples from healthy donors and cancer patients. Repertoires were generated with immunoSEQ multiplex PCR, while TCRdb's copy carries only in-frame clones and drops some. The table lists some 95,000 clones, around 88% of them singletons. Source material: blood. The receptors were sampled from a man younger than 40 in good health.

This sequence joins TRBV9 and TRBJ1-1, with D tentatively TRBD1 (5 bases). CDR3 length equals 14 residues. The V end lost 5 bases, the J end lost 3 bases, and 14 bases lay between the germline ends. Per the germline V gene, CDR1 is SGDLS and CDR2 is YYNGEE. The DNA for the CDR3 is TGTGCCAGCAGTGACGGGGCCGGGGACACTGAAGCTTTCTTT. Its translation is CASSDGAGDTEAFF.

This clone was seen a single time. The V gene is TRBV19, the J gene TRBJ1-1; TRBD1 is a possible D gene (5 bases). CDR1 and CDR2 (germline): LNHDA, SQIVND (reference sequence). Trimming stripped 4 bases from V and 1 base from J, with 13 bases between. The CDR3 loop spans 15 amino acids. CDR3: CASSTYGTGNTEAFF. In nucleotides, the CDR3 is TGTGCCAGTAGTACGTACGGGACGGGGAACACTGAAGCTTTCTTT.

CDR3 residues: CASSYVDPGTGELFF. DNA for the CDR3: TGTGCCAGCAGTTACGTCGACCCCGGTACCGGGGAGCTGTTTTTT. The rearrangement joins TRBV6-6 to TRBJ2-2; D unclear. Between the trimmed V and J ends, which lost 2 bases and 5 bases, there was a span of 12 bases. This CDR3 region has 15 residues. The germline CDR1 and CDR2 sequences are MNHNY and SVGAGI (reference sequence).

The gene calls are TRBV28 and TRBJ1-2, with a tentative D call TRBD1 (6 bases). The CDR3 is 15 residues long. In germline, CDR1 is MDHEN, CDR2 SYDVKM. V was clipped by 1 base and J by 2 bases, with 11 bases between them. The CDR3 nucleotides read TGTGCCAGCAGTTTATCGGGGGGCGGGAACTATGGCTACACCTTC. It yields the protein CASSLSGGGNYGYTF.

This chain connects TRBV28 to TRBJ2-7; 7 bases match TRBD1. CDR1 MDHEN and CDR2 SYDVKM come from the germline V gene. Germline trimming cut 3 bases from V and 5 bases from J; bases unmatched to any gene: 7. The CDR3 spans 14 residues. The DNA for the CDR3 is TGTGCCAGCAGTTTTAGGGGGCCAAACAACGAGCAGTACTTC. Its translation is CASSFRGPNNEQYF.

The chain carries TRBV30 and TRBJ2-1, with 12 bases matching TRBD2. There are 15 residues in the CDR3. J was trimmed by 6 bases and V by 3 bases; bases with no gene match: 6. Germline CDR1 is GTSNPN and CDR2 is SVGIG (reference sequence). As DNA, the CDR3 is TGTGCCTGGAGGGAACTAGCGGGAGGAATCAATGAGCAGTTCTTC. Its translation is CAWRELAGGINEQFF.

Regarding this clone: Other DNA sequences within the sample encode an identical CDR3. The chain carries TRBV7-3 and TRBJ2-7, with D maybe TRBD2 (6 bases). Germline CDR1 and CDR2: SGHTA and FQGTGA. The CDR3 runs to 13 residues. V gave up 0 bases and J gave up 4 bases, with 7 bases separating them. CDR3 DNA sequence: TGTGCCAGCAGCTTAACCGGAGGGTACGAGCAGTACTTC. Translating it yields CASSLTGGYEQYF. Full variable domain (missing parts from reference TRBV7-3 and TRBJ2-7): GAGVSQTPSNKVTEKGKYVELRCDPISGHTALYWYRQSLGQGPEFLIYFQGTGAADDSGLPNDRFFAVRPEGSVSTLKIQRTERGDSAVYLCASSLTGGYEQYFGPGTRLTVT.

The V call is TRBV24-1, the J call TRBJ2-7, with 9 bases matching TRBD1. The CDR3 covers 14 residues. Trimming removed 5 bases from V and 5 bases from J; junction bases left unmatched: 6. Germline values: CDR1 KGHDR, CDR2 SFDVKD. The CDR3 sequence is CATSVTGGVDEQYF. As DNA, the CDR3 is TGTGCCACCAGTGTAACAGGGGGCGTCGACGAGCAGTACTTC.

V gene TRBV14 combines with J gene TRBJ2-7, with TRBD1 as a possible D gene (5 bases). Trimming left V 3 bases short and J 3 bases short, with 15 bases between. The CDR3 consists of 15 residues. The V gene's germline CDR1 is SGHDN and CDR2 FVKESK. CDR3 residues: CASSHIQDTRYEQYF. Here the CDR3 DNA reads TGTGCCAGCAGCCATATCCAGGACACGCGCTACGAGCAGTACTTC.

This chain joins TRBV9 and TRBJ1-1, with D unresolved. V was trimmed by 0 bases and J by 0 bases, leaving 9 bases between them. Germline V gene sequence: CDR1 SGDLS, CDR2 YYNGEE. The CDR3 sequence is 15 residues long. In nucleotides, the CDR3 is TGTGCCAGCAGCGTAGTAGAGGGTATGAACACTGAAGCTTTCTTT. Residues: CASSVVEGMNTEAFF. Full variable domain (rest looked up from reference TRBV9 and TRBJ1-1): DSGVTQTPKHLITATGQRVTLRCSPRSGDLSVYWYQQSLDQGLQFLIQYYNGEERAKGNILERFSAQQFPDLHSELNLSSLELGDSALYFCASSVVEGMNTEAFFGQGTRLTVV.

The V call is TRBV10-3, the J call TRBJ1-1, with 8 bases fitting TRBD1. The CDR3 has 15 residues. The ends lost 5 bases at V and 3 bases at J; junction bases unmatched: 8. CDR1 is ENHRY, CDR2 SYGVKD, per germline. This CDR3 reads CAISWVRGQDTEAFF. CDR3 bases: TGTGCCATCAGTTGGGTCAGGGGGCAGGACACTGAAGCTTTCTTT.

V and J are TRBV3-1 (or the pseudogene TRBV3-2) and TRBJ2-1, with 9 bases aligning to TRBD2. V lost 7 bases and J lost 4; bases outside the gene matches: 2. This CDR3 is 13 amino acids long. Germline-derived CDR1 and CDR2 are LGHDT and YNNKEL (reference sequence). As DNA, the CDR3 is TGTGCCAGCAAGACTAGCGGATACAATGAGCAGTTCTTC. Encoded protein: CASKTSGYNEQFF.

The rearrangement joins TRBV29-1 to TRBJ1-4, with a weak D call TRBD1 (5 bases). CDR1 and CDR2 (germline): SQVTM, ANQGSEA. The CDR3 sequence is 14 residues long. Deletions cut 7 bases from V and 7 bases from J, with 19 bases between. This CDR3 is CSALSRGSSEKLFF. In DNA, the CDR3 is TGCAGCGCATTATCTAGGGGTTCGAGTGAAAAACTGTTTTTT.

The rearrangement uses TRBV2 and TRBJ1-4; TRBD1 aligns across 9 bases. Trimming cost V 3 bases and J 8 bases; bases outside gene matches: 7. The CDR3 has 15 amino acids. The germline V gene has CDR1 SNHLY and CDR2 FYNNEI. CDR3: CASSDPGTGNEKLFF. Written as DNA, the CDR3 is TGTGCCAGCAGTGACCCCGGGACAGGGAACGAAAAACTGTTTTTT.

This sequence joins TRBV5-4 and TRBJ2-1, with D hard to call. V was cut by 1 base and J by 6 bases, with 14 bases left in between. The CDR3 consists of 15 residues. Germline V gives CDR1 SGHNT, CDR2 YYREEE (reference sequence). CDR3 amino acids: CASSLPRVNGNEQFF. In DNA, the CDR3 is TGTGCCAGCAGCTTGCCCCGGGTAAACGGCAATGAGCAGTTCTTC.

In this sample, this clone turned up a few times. CDR3 coding DNA: TGTGCCAGCTCTGGCTCTCTTGGGCCCTACGAGCAGTACTTC. Its translation is CASSGSLGPYEQYF. V is TRBV3-1 (or the pseudogene TRBV3-2) and J is TRBJ2-7, with no clear D. Trimming cost V 8 bases and J 2 bases, with 16 bases left between them. Germline assignment: CDR1 LGHDT and CDR2 YNNKEL (reference sequence). This CDR3 is 14 amino acids long.

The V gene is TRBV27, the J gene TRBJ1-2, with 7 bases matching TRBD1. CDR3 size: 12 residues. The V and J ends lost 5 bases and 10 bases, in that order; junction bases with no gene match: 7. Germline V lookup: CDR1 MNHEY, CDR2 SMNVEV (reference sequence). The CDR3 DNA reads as TGTGCCAGCAGTCAAAGAGACAGGGCCTACACCTTC. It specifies CASSQRDRAYTF.

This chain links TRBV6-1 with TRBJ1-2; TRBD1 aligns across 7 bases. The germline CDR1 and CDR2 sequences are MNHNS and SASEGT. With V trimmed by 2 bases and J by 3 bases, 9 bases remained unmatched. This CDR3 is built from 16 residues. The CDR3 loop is CASSEIPGTAHYGYTF. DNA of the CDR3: TGTGCCAGCAGTGAAATCCCGGGGACAGCCCACTATGGCTACACCTTC.

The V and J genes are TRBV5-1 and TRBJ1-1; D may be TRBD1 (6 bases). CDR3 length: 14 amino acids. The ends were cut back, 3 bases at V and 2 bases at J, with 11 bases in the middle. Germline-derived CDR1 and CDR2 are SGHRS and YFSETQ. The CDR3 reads CASSSTGPNTEAFF. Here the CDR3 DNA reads TGCGCCAGCAGCTCGACAGGTCCTAACACTGAAGCTTTCTTT.

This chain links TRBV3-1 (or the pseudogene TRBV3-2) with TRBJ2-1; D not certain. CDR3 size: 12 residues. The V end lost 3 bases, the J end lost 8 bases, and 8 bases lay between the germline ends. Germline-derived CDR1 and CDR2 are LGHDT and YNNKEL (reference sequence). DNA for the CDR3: TGTGCCAGCAGCCACTTGTCGGATGAGCAGTTCTTC. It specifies CASSHLSDEQFF.

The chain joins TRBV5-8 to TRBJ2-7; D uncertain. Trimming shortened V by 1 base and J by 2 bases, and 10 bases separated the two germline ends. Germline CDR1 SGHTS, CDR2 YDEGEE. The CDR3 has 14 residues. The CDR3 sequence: CASSLPEPPYEQYF. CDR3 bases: TGTGCCAGCAGCTTGCCGGAACCACCCTACGAGCAGTACTTC.

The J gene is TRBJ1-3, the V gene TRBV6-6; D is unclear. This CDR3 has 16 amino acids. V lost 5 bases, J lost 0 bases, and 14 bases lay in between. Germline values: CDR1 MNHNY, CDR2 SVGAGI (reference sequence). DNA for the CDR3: TGTGCCAGCAGTCCCAACTCCCTAAGCTCTGGAAACACCATATATTTT. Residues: CASSPNSLSSGNTIYF.

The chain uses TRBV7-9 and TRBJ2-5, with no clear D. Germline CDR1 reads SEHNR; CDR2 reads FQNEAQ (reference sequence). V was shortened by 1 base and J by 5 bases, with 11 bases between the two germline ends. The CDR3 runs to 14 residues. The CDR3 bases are TGTGCCAGCAGCTTAGTAATTATGGGTGAGACCCAGTACTTC. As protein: CASSLVIMGETQYF.

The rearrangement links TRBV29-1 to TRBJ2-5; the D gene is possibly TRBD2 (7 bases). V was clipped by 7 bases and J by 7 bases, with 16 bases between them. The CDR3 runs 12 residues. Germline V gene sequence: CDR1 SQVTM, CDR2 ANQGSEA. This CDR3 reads CSALGGPGTQYF. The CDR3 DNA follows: TGCAGCGCCCTCGGGGGGCCGGGGACCCAGTACTTC.

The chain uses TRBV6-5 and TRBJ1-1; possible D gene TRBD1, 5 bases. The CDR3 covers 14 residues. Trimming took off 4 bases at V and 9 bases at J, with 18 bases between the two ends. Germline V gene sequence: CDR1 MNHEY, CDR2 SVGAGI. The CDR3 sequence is CASSFTTNGAQAFF. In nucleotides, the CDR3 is TGTGCCAGCAGTTTTACGACAAATGGGGCTCAAGCTTTCTTT.

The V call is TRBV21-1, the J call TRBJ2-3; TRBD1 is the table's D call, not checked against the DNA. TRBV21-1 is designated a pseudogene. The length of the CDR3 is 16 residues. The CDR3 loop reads CASSRRDSVSTDTQYF. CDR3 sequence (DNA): TGTGCCAGCAGCCGGCGGGACAGCGTTAGCACAGATACGCAGTATTTT.

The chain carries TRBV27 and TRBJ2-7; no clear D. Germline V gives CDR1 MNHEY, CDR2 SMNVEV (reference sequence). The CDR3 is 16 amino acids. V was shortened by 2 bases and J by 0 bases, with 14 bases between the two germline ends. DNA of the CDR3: TGTGCCAGCAGTTTACAACTCCCAGGACGCTCCTACGAGCAGTACTTC. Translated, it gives CASSLQLPGRSYEQYF.

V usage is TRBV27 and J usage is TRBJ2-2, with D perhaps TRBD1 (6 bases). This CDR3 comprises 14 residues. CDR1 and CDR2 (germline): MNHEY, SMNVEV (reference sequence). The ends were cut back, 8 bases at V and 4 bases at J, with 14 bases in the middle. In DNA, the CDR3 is TGTGCCAGCTCTGTGGGACAAATCACCGGGGAGCTGTTTTTT. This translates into CASSVGQITGELFF.

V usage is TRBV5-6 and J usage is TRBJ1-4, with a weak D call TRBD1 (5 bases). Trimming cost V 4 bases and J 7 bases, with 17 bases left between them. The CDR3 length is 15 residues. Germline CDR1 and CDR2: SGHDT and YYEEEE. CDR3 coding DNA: TGTGCCAGCAGCCGACACCCGGGGCTAGGTGAAAAACTGTTTTTT. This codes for CASSRHPGLGEKLFF.

The CDR3 region is CASSLNTRGEQYF. The DNA for the CDR3 is TGTGCCAGCAGTTTAAACACGAGGGGCGAGCAGTACTTC. The V and J genes are TRBV27 and TRBJ2-7; D assignment may be TRBD1 or TRBD2 (5 bases each). V shed 2 bases and J shed 6 bases, with 11 bases lying between them. CDR3 length: 13 residues. The V gene's germline CDR1 is MNHEY and CDR2 SMNVEV (reference sequence).

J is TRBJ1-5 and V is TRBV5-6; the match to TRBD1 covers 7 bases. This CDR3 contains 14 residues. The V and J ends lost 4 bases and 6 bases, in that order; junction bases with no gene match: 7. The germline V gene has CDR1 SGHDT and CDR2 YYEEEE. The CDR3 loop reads CASSIQGLPQPQHF. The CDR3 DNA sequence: TGTGCCAGCAGCATACAGGGGCTCCCTCAGCCCCAGCATTTT.